The present TCR beta chain was sequenced within a study of CXCR3-negative and CXCR3-positive naive CD8 T cells. The CDR3 is 16 residues long. The germline V gene encodes CDR1 SNHLY and CDR2 FYNNEI. CD8+ T cell subsets were each sorted in triplicate, a few hundred thousand cells apiece. All TRB cDNA libraries came from 5' RACE performed with UMI labels. TCRdb reprocessed the 5' RACE reads and keeps a single row for each CDR3 protein, giving no DNA. The sample data list roughly 48,000 distinct CDR3 sequences. With regard to this clonotype: Antigen specificity is unknown.

Study findings and constraints: Relative to memory CD8+ cells, whose diversity was much lower, both naive subsets had comparably high diversity. Similar levels of surface CD5 were seen between naive subsets; TCR strength was inferred from TRB CDR3 properties.

The TCR originated in a human donor in good health. Some clones in this sample may be carry-over from other donors' samples. Sequenced material: memory CD8+ T cells from blood. V usage is TRBV2 and J usage is TRBJ2-2; the D gene TCRdb calls, TRBD2, cannot be checked with no DNA. CDR3 sequence: CASSATSGVNTGELFF.